This T cell receptor (beta chain) was sequenced for a study of blood T cell repertoires in COVID-19. Some clones are missing from TCRdb's copy, which holds only in-frame ones; the method was immunoSEQ multiplex PCR. The sample lists 85,000 to 95,000 clones; about 87% were seen once. Germline trimming cut 2 bases from V and 4 bases from J; bases unmatched to any gene: 3. Germline assignment: CDR1 SGHRS and CDR2 YFSETQ. CDR3 length: 14 amino acids. Sequenced: peripheral blood. The TCR comes from a man in his sixties with acute or convalescent COVID-19. This chain joins TRBV5-1 and TRBJ2-3; 8 bases are shared with TRBD2. CDR3 sequence: CASSLSGSPDTQYF. In DNA, the CDR3 is TGCGCCAGCAGCTTAAGCGGGAGCCCAGATACGCAGTATTTT.